A selection of T cell receptor beta chains follows, all from one sample in a study of blood T cell repertoires in COVID-19. Using immunoSEQ multiplex PCR, the repertoire was profiled, and TCRdb retains in-frame clones only, with some absent. The sample includes approximately 140,000 clones, about 90% of them seen just once. The specimen was peripheral blood. Every receptor here comes from an older woman with active or convalescent COVID-19. The conserved cysteine and the conserved F or W are not part of the CDR3 here.

TRBV4-3 ASSQSGYGNQPQH
TRBV9 ASRSGLTANTEAF
TRBV4-3 ASSQLIAGGTGELF
TRBV6-2/TRBV6-3 ASSPYRGETQY
TRBV4-1 ASSQDDLREQY
TRBV5-1 ASSAGTARETQY
TRBV19 ASSGEGVRTNEKLF
TRBV4-3 ASSQEILPGNTIY
TRBV2 ASSLESSGNTIY
TRBV15 ATSRGREGLADTQY
TRBV25-1 ASSGWTSGGSDTQY
TRBV30 AWTPAVGAWETQY
TRBV6-1 ASSERLGQGAWEQF
TRBV5-6 ASSRLQGFTDTQY